This T cell receptor (beta chain) emerged from a study of response to subunit inactivated influenza vaccine. The V end was cut by 2 bases, the J end by 8 bases, with 11 bases between. CDR1 and CDR2 (germline): SGHRS, YFSETQ. The CDR3 totals 13 residues. TCRdb called the RT-PCR reads again in MiXCR, with one record for every CDR3 protein. The table includes hundreds of thousands of distinct CDR3 sequences, about 11% detected once. These records were also assigned to another study, of T cells expressing NK-cell markers. In that study: cDNA encoding TCR beta was synthesized via 5'RACE template switching incorporating UMIs.

Sequenced here: PBMCs from blood, sampled on the day of vaccination. The chain employs TRBV5-1 and TRBJ2-1; possibly TRBD1 or TRBD2 for D (5 bases each). The sequence was collected from a man aged 50 or older who received an inactivated influenza vaccine. In DNA form, the CDR3 reads TGCGCCAGCAGCTTCTACGGGGCCGATGAGCAGTTCTTC. Translation gives CASSFYGADEQFF.